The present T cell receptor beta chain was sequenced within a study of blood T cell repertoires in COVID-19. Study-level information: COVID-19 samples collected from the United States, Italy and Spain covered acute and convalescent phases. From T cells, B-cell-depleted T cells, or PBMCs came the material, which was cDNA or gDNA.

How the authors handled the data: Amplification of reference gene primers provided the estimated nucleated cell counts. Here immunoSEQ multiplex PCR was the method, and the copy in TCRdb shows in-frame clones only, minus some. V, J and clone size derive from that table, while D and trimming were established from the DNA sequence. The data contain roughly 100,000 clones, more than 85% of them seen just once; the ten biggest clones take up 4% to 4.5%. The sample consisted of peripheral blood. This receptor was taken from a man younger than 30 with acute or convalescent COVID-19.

Here the CDR3 reads CASSQGDRNEQYF. Here the CDR3 DNA reads TGTGCCAGCAGCCAAGGGGACAGAAACGAGCAGTACTTC. The rearrangement links TRBV3-1 (or the pseudogene TRBV3-2) to TRBJ2-7, with TRBD1 matching over 7 bases. Germline-derived CDR1 and CDR2 are LGHDT and YNNKEL (reference sequence). The trim removed 1 base at V and 5 bases at J, leaving 2 bases unmatched. The CDR3 extends over 13 amino acids.